This is a list of T cell receptor beta chains from one sample in a study of Tregs in tolerant kidney transplant recipients. Method: immunoSEQ multiplex PCR; TCRdb's copy keeps in-frame clones and lacks some. The sample contains roughly 120,000 clones, roughly 92% of which appear only once. Sequences were obtained from CD4+ T cells from blood. These receptors were collected from a human donor in good health. CDR3s include the opening cysteine and the closing phenylalanine or tryptophan. Size tells how often a clone was seen (once, few, many) or the class of an expanded clone, and some rows leave it out.

>once|TRBJ2-2|TRBV7-2
CASQTSGSGELFF
>.|TRBJ1-2|TRBV18
CASSPQGPSYGYTF
>.|TRBJ2-3|TRBV7-8
CASSLVYRRGGGADTQYF
>.|TRBJ2-6|TRBV2
CASSLDTSGANVLTF
>.|TRBJ2-3|TRBV11-2
CASSSRRGNTDTQYF
>.|TRBJ1-2|TRBV7-9
CASSFPGQGTGGYTF
>.|TRBJ1-1|TRBV5-1
CASSLAELTRVPEAFF
>.|TRBJ1-2|TRBV29-1
CSVGRDSTYGYTF
>.|TRBJ1-1|TRBV6-5
CASRPDRNTEAFF
>.|TRBJ1-2|TRBV25-1
CASSDPGRSGYTF
>.|TRBJ2-5|TRBV5-6
CASSSVGQPAGTQYF
>.|TRBJ1-5|TRBV19
CASSIRDVGQPQHF